This TCR beta chain was identified during a study of CDR3 diversity in severe acne. TCRdb reprocessed the PCR reads with MiXCR, giving one entry per CDR3 protein. This table has tens of thousands of distinct CDR3 sequences, approximately 54% appearing once. As concerns this clonotype: This may arise from a read error, as a much more abundant clone is one base away.

This CDR3 is built from 12 residues. Looked up from germline, CDR1 is MNHEY and CDR2 is SVGEGT. V shed 6 bases and J shed 5 bases, with 11 bases lying between them. The receptor's source is a male donor with severe acne vulgaris. The chain joins TRBV6-2 or TRBV6-3 to TRBJ2-7; possibly TRBD2 for D (6 bases). The specimen sequenced was blood. CDR3 in amino acids: CASRAGRNEQYF. CDR3 DNA sequence: TGTGCCAGCAGGGCGGGAAGGAACGAGCAGTACTTC.